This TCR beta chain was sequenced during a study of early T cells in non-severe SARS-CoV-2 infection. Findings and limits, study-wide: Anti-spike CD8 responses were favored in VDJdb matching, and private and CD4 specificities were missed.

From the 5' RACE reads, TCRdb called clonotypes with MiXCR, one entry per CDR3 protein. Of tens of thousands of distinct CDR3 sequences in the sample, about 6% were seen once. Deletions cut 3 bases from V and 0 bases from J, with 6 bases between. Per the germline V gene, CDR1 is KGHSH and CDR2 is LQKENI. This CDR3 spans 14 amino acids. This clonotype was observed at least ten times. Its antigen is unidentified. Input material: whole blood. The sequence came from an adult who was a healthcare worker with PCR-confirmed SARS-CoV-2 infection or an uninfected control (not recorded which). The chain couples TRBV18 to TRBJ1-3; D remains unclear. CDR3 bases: TGTGCCAGCTCACCTCCTAACTCTGGAAACACCATATATTTT. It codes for CASSPPNSGNTIYF.